This T cell receptor (beta chain) is from a study of memory CD4+ T cells and cytomegalovirus serostatus. Study in general: Healthy Belgian adult donors included several CMV-positive and 20 to 30 CMV-negative people. Findings and limits, study-wide: Each of 67 CMV-associated TCRbeta sequences occurred in one to five individuals. Suggested: most of the CMV-linked TCR signature lies in CD4+ memory cells.

The germline CDR1 and CDR2 sequences are MGHRA and YSYEKL. The V end lost 0 bases, the J end lost 4 bases, and 11 bases lay between the germline ends. The CDR3 spans 15 residues. This clone was seen only a few times. Its antigen is currently unknown. Single viable CD3+CD4+CD8-CD45RO+ cells were sorted as the memory CD4+ T cells. The assay was immunoSEQ multiplex PCR, and TCRdb's table has in-frame clones only and misses some. This sample has more than 40,000 clones, with roughly four fifths found just once. The source of this sequence is an adult in good health and CMV-seronegative. The sample consisted of memory CD4+ T cells from blood. The chain uses TRBV4-1 and TRBJ2-3, with D possibly TRBD2 on 6 matching bases. The CDR3 DNA sequence: TGCGCCAGCAGCCAAGAAAGCCGGAGGGCAGATACGCAGTATTTT. Its protein is CASSQESRRADTQYF.